The TCR beta chain described here comes from a study of control samples from healthy donors and cancer patients. V shed 0 bases and J shed 10 bases, with 13 bases lying between them. Germline V gene lookup returns CDR1 LGHNT and CDR2 FRNRAP. CDR3 size: 14 residues. Assay: immunoSEQ multiplex PCR; the TCRdb copy retains only in-frame clones and omits some. The sample yields 70,000 to 85,000 clones, about 79% seen once. The clonotype was recovered from a man between 60 and 70 years old with head and neck cancer. Sequenced sample: PBMCs. The rearrangement uses TRBV12-5 and TRBJ2-1, with D possibly matching TRBD1 (6 bases). This CDR3 reads CASGLVRTVREQFF. The CDR3 bases are TGTGCTAGTGGTTTGGTAAGGACAGTGCGCGAGCAGTTCTTC.